This T cell receptor (beta chain) was documented in a study of T cells expressing NK-cell markers. About the research overall: Serological testing identified seven of the eight sequenced donors as HCMV-seropositive and one as seronegative.

From its re-call of the 5' RACE reads, TCRdb lists each CDR3 protein once, without DNA. Recorded for this sample: roughly 350,000 distinct CDR3 sequences. The CDR3 consists of 16 residues. Germline V lookup: CDR1 LNHNV, CDR2 YYDKDF (reference sequence). Sequences were obtained from blood T cells: a sorted CD56 or NKG2C T cell subset, CD4+ or CD8+ T cells, or bulk PBMC T cells (not recorded which). This receptor was taken from a man aged 18 to 70 in good health. This chain uses TRBV15 with TRBJ2-3; TCRdb's D gene call, TRBD1, goes unchecked for lack of DNA. This CDR3 reads CATRTGSGAHTDTQYF.